Sequencing of this TCR beta chain was carried out in a study of T cell repertoires in cytomegalovirus infection. Study context: As its CMV epitopes, the study selected recently identified HLA-C-restricted and well-studied HLA-B-restricted targets. Based on public TCR beta signatures, there were indications of CMV infection and of a matching HLA type. General study results and limits: Public TCR beta family frequency separated CMV-and-HLA carriers, including in an independent cohort. HLA-C-restricted TCR beta clonotypes specific for CMV led the ex vivo response.

This clonotype occurred a few times. Its target is unknown. TCRdb called the reads again in MiXCR, with one record for every CDR3 protein. The table records 55,000 to 85,000 distinct CDR3 sequences, 20% of them present only once. The ends lost 4 bases at V and 2 bases at J; junction bases unmatched: 5. The CDR3 spans 15 residues. This specimen consisted of CD8+ T cells from cultured PBMCs, obtained from culture after CMV antigen stimulation. This chain uses TRBV12-3 or TRBV12-4 with TRBJ2-3; 8 bases are a match to TRBD2. The clonotype comes from a human donor in good health (CMV status not recorded). Some clones in this sample may be carry-over from other donors' samples. CDR3 bases: TGTGCCAGCAGTTCGAGACTAGCGAACACAGATACGCAGTATTTT. It translates to CASSSRLANTDTQYF.